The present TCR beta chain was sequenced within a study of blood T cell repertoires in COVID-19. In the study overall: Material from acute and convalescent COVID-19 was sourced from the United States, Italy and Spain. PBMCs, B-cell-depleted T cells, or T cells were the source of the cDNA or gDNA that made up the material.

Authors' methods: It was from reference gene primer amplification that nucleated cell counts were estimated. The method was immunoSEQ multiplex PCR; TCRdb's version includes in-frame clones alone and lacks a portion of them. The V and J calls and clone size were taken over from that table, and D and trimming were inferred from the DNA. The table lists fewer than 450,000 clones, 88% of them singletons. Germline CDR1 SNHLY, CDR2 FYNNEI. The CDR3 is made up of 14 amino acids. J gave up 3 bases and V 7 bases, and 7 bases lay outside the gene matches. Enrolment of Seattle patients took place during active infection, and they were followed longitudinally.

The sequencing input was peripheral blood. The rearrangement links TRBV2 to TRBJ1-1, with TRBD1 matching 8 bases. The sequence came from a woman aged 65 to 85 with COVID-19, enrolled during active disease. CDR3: CASTDRVRYTEAFF. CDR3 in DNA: TGTGCCAGCACGGACAGGGTTCGTTACACTGAAGCTTTCTTT.